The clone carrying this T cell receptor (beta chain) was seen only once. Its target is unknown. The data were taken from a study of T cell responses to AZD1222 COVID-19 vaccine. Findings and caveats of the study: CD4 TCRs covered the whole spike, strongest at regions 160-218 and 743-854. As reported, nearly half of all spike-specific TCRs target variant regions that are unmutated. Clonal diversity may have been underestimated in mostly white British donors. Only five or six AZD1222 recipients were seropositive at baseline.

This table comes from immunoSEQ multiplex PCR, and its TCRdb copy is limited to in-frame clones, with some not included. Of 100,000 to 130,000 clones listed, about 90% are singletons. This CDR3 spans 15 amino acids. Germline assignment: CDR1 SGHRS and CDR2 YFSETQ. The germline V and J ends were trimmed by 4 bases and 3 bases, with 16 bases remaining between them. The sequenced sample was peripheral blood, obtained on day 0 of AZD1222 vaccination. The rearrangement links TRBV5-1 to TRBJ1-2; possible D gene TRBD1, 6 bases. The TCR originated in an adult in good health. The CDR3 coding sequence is TGCGCCAGCAGCCCTGGACAGAGGGTCGACTATGGCTACACCTTC. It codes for CASSPGQRVDYGYTF.